The 8 T cell receptor beta chains listed next were all sequenced from one sample in a study of T cell repertoires in cytomegalovirus infection. TCRdb passed the reads through MiXCR, listing each CDR3 protein once. This sample has about 180,000 distinct CDR3 sequences; 17% occur once, and the top ten carry almost 25%. What was sequenced was CD8+ T cells from PBMCs. Source of these receptors: a human donor in good health (CMV status not recorded). Some clones in this sample may be carry-over from other donors' samples.

The chain couples TRBV29-1 to TRBJ1-4, with D unresolved. Germline V gene lookup returns CDR1 SQVTM and CDR2 ANQGSEA. The CDR3 is 13 amino acids. V was trimmed by 5 bases and J by 7 bases, leaving 14 bases between them. The CDR3 protein is CSVWTVAGEKLFF. In DNA, the CDR3 is TGCAGCGTTTGGACGGTAGCGGGTGAAAAACTGTTTTTT.

J is TRBJ2-1 and V is TRBV6-5; perhaps TRBD2 as D (5 bases). V was clipped by 6 bases and J by 7 bases, with 10 bases between them. CDR1 is MNHEY and CDR2 is SVGAGI in the germline V gene. The CDR3 totals 12 residues. This chain's CDR3 is CASSSRGNEQFF. The CDR3 DNA sequence: TGTGCCAGCAGCTCGAGAGGGAATGAGCAGTTCTTC.

The chain uses TRBV7-9 and TRBJ2-3; possibly TRBD2 for D (6 bases). Germline CDR1 SEHNR, CDR2 FQNEAQ (reference sequence). Trimming removed 4 bases from V and 2 bases from J, with 16 bases in between. The CDR3 spans 16 residues. CDR3 sequence: CASSSPSGGATDTQYF. In DNA, the CDR3 is TGTGCCAGCAGCTCCCCATCGGGCGGGGCCACAGATACGCAGTATTTT. Drawing the rest from reference TRBV7-9 and TRBJ2-3, the complete variable domain is DTGVSQNPRHKITKRGQNVTFRCDPISEHNRLYWYRQTLGQGPEFLTYFQNEAQLEKSRLLSDRFSAERPKGSFSTLEIQRTEQGDSAMYLCASSSPSGGATDTQYFGPGTRLTVL.

This clonotype has just a few counts. The chain has TRBV7-9 and TRBJ2-5; maybe TRBD1 (7 bases). Per germline, CDR1 SEHNR and CDR2 FQNEAQ (reference sequence). V dropped 1 base and J dropped 3 bases, with 12 bases sitting between them. This CDR3 comprises 15 residues. CDR3 bases: TGTGCCAGCAGCTTAGAGGAGGGGGCGGAAGAGACCCAGTACTTC. As protein: CASSLEEGAEETQYF.

This clonotype was counted only a few times. This chain joins TRBV28 and TRBJ2-1; TRBD2 is a possible D gene (5 bases). Trimming took 5 bases from V and 4 from J, leaving 9 bases between them. The CDR3 runs 13 residues. Germline-derived CDR1 and CDR2 are MDHEN and SYDVKM. CDR3 protein: CASSPTRYNEQFF. The CDR3 DNA reads as TGTGCCAGCAGTCCCACTAGGTACAATGAGCAGTTCTTC.

In its sample, this clonotype was seen a few times. The chain combines TRBV25-1 with TRBJ2-1; 7 bases are shared with TRBD1. Germline V gene data show CDR1 as MGHDK and CDR2 as SYGVNS. The V segment lost 6 bases and the J segment 2 bases; nucleotides outside the gene matches: 7. The CDR3 loop spans 15 amino acids. For the CDR3, the DNA is TGTGCCAGCAGCCAGGGGGATCAACCCTACAATGAGCAGTTCTTC. This codes for CASSQGDQPYNEQFF. Full variable domain (rest looked up from reference TRBV25-1 and TRBJ2-1): EADIYQTPRYLVIGTGKKITLECSQTMGHDKMYWYQQDPGMELHLIHYSYGVNSTEKGDLSSESTVSRIRTEHFPLTLESARPSHTSQYLCASSQGDQPYNEQFFGPGTRLTVL.

CDR3 nucleotides: TGTGCCAGCAGCGTAGGGGCAGGGTATGTGAACACTGAAGCTTTCTTT. It specifies CASSVGAGYVNTEAFF. The chain combines TRBV7-8 with TRBJ1-1, with a possible D match to TRBD1 (5 bases). Trimming took 5 bases from V and 0 from J, leaving 16 bases between them. The CDR3 length is 16 residues. Per the germline V gene, CDR1 is SGHVS and CDR2 is FQNEAQ.

The rearrangement joins TRBV20-1 to TRBJ2-1; 10 bases align to TRBD2. Germline lookup yields CDR1 DFQATT and CDR2 SNEGSKA (reference sequence). The CDR3 contains 16 residues. V trimming: 2 bases; J trimming: 3 bases; junction bases outside the gene matches: 7. The CDR3 sequence is CSARFSGGHLYNEQFF. In nucleotides, the CDR3 is TGCAGTGCTAGATTTAGCGGGGGGCACCTCTACAATGAGCAGTTCTTC.